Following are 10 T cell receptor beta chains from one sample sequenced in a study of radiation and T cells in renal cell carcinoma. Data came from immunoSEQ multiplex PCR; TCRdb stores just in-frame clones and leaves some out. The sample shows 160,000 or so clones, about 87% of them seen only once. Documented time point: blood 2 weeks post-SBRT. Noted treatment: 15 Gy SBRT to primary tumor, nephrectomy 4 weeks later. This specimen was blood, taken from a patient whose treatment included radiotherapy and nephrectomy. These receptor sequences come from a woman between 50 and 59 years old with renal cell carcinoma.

The CDR3 sequence is CASSPPGGEGEQYF. Written as DNA, the CDR3 is TGTGCCAGCAGCCCCCCGGGGGGCGAAGGCGAGCAGTACTTC. The chain carries TRBV13 and TRBJ2-7; weak D call: TRBD2 (7 bases). Germline V gives CDR1 PRHDT, CDR2 FYEKMQ (reference sequence). CDR3 length: 14 amino acids. V lost 5 bases to trimming and J lost 6 bases, with 17 bases between them.

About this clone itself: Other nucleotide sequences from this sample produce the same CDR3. The CDR3 sequence is CASSLGGNTEAFF. The CDR3 DNA follows: TGTGCCAGCAGCTTGGGGGGGAACACTGAAGCTTTCTTT. V usage is TRBV11-3 and J usage is TRBJ1-1, with TRBD1 as a possible D gene (5 bases). Trimming removed 3 bases from V and 1 base from J, with 6 bases in between. The germline gives CDR1 SGHNT, CDR2 YENEEA. CDR3 length equals 13 residues.

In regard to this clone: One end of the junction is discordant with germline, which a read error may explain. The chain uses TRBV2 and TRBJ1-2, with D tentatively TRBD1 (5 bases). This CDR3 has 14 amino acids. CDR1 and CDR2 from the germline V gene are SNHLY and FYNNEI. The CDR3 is CAGSDKGSNYGYTF. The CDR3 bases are TGTGCCGGCAGTGATAAGGGGTCCAACTATGGCTACACCTTC.

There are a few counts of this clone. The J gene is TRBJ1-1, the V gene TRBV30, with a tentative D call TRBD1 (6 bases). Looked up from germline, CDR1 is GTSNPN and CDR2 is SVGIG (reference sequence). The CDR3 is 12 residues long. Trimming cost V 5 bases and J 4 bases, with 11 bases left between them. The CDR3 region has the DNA TGTGCCTGGGGGGGCCTCGGCACTGAAGCTTTCTTT. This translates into CAWGGLGTEAFF.

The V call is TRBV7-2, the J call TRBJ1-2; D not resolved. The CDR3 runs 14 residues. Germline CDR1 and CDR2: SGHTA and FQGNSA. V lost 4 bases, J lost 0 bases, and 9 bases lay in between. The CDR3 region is CASSYTDPNYGYTF. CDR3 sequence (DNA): TGTGCCAGCAGCTACACGGATCCTAACTATGGCTACACCTTC.

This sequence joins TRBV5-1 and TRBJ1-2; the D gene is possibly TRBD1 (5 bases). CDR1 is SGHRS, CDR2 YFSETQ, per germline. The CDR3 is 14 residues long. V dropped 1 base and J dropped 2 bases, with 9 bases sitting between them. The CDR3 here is CASSLISGNYGYTF. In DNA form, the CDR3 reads TGCGCCAGCAGCTTGATTTCAGGGAACTATGGCTACACCTTC. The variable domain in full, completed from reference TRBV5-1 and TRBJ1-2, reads KAGVTQTPRYLIKTRGQQVTLSCSPISGHRSVSWYQQTPGQGLQFLFEYFSETQRNKGNFPGRFSGRQFSNSRSEMNVSTLELGDSALYLCASSLISGNYGYTFGSGTRLTVV.

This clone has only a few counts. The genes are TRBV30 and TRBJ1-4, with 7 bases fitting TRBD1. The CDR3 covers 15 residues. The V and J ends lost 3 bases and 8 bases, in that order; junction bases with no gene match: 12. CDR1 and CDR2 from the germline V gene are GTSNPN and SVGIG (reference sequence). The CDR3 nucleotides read TGTGCCTGGAGGATCCTGACAGGGCGGTGGGAAAAACTGTTTTTT. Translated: CAWRILTGRWEKLFF.

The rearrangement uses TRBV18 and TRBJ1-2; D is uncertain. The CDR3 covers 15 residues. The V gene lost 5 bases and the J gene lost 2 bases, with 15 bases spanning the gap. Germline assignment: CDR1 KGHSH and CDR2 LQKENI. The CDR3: CASSSGSGQNYGYTF. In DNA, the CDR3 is TGTGCCAGCTCATCCGGAAGTGGGCAGAACTATGGCTACACCTTC.

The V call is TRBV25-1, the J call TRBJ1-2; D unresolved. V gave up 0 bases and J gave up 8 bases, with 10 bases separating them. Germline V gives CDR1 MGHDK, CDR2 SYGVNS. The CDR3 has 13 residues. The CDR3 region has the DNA TGTGCCAGCAGTGAATATGGAGGGAACGGCTACACCTTC. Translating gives CASSEYGGNGYTF.

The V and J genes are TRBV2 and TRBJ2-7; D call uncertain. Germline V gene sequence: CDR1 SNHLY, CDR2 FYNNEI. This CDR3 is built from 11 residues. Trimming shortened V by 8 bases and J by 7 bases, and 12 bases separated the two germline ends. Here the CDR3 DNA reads TGTGCCAGCTCCGGGTTCAGGGAGCAGTACTTC. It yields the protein CASSGFREQYF.